The 6 T cell receptor beta chains in this list originate from one sample, sequenced in a study of beta chain features in type 1 diabetes. Study results and limitations: Shorter TCRB CDR3s, moderately but significantly so, marked every one of the four CD4+ subsets in Type 1 diabetes patients.

Their cognate antigens are unknown. The authors reverse transcribed all of the isolated RNA, so sequencing captured expressed TCRB transcripts. TCRdb's copy holds only in-frame clones and misses some; the assay was immunoSEQ multiplex PCR. Found here are fewer than 350,000 clones, approximately 15% of them singletons; the top ten hold roughly 0.015%. Sequenced sample: naive CD4+ T cells from blood. These receptor sequences come from a man aged 18-30 years with type 1 diabetes.

This clone was seen a few times. The DNA of the CDR3 is TGTGCCAGCAGCCTGGGGGCAGAGACCCAGTACTTC. As protein: CASSLGAETQYF. The chain recombines TRBV7-9 with TRBJ2-5, with D possibly matching TRBD1 (6 bases). The CDR3 sequence is 12 residues long. The V end lost 5 bases, the J end lost 4 bases, and 8 bases lay between the germline ends. Per germline, CDR1 SEHNR and CDR2 FQNEAQ (reference sequence). Full variable domain (outside the CDR3, taken from reference TRBV7-9 and TRBJ2-5): DTGVSQNPRHKITKRGQNVTFRCDPISEHNRLYWYRQTLGQGPEFLTYFQNEAQLEKSRLLSDRFSAERPKGSFSTLEIQRTEQGDSAMYLCASSLGAETQYFGPGTRLLVL.

The CDR3 spells CASSFGGAGSATQYF. The CDR3 DNA follows: TGTGCCAGCAGCTTCGGAGGGGCGGGTTCCGCTACGCAGTATTTT. The chain couples TRBV7-9 to TRBJ2-3, with D perhaps TRBD2 (6 bases). Germline-derived CDR1 and CDR2 are SEHNR and FQNEAQ (reference sequence). This CDR3 comprises 15 residues. V lost 3 bases and J lost 8, with 18 bases in between.

V is TRBV2 and J is TRBJ2-1, with a weak D call TRBD1 (5 bases). The CDR3 runs 14 residues. With 8 bases removed from V and 4 bases from J, the gap between germline ends came to 15 bases. Per the germline V gene, CDR1 is SNHLY and CDR2 is FYNNEI. The CDR3 DNA follows: TGTGCCAGCCGGTTCCGGACAAATTACAATGAGCAGTTCTTC. Its protein is CASRFRTNYNEQFF.

The table lists this clone with a few counts. The chain joins TRBV30 to TRBJ1-2, with TRBD1 as a possible D gene (6 bases). CDR3 length equals 14 residues. Germline CDR1 is GTSNPN and CDR2 is SVGIG (reference sequence). Trimming took 2 bases from V and 4 from J, leaving 14 bases between them. CDR3 nucleotides: TGTGCCTGGAGTCGACAGGCGTGGGGCTATGGCTACACCTTC. This codes for CAWSRQAWGYGYTF.

This clone has a handful of counts. Other nucleotide sequences from this sample produce the same CDR3. The CDR3 DNA reads as TGTGCCAGCAGTCGTTCGCGTGAGCAGTACTTC. Translating gives CASSRSREQYF. J is TRBJ2-7 and V is TRBV28; D not resolved. The CDR3 contains 11 residues. Trimming left V 5 bases short and J 7 bases short, with 9 bases between. The germline CDR1 and CDR2 sequences are MDHEN and SYDVKM.

This clone has just a few counts. Written as DNA, the CDR3 is TGTGCCAGTAGTATGGGACAGGGGCGCCGCGGTGGCTACACCTTC. Encoded protein: CASSMGQGRRGGYTF. The chain recombines TRBV19 with TRBJ1-2, with TRBD1 matching over 10 bases. J lost 7 bases, V lost 3 bases, and 8 bases had no gene match. CDR1 is LNHDA and CDR2 is SQIVND in the germline V gene (reference sequence). The CDR3 covers 15 residues.